This T cell receptor (beta chain) was captured in a study of cytomegalovirus exposure and HLA in healthy donors. The germline CDR1 and CDR2 sequences are LNHDA and SQIVND (reference sequence). The length of the CDR3 is 16 residues. The V segment lost 0 bases and the J segment 3 bases; nucleotides outside the gene matches: 5. The PCR made use of 60 Vbeta and 13 Jbeta primers. This table comes from immunoSEQ multiplex PCR, and its TCRdb copy is limited to in-frame clones, with some not included. Of 150,000 to 180,000 clones detected, roughly three quarters appear once; the ten largest clones hold 7.5% to 9%.

This receptor was taken from a man aged 25-45 years in good health and CMV-seropositive. Sequenced material: PBMCs. The V and J genes are TRBV19 and TRBJ1-1; TRBD1 matches 9 bases. In nucleotides, the CDR3 is TGTGCCAGTAGTATAGACCAGGACAGGGGAGACACTGAAGCTTTCTTT. The encoded protein is CASSIDQDRGDTEAFF.